This T cell receptor (beta chain) appears in the sequencing data of a study of control samples from healthy donors and cancer patients. Germline V gene data show CDR1 as SGHTA and CDR2 as FQGTGA. The CDR3 is 14 residues long. The V and J ends lost 5 bases and 9 bases, in that order; junction bases with no gene match: 7. Some clones are missing from TCRdb's copy, which holds only in-frame ones; the method was immunoSEQ multiplex PCR. The top ten hold approximately 2.9% of the sample, which has over 120,000 clones, 75% to 95% seen once. This clone was found a few times. The receptor comes from a man aged 30-40 years in good health. What was sequenced was blood. The gene calls are TRBV7-3 and TRBJ2-1; 10 bases are a match to TRBD1. CDR3: CASSPGTGVTEQFF. The CDR3 bases are TGTGCCAGCAGCCCTGGGACAGGGGTGACTGAGCAGTTCTTC. Full variable domain (rest looked up from reference TRBV7-3 and TRBJ2-1): GAGVSQTPSNKVTEKGKYVELRCDPISGHTALYWYRQSLGQGPEFLIYFQGTGAADDSGLPNDRFFAVRPEGSVSTLKIQRTERGDSAVYLCASSPGTGVTEQFFGPGTRLTVL.